These 3 T cell receptor beta chains were all obtained from the same sample, sequenced in a study of shared clonotypes between healthy human individuals. The assay was immunoSEQ multiplex PCR, and TCRdb's table has in-frame clones only and misses some. The profile shows 2.3 million or so clones, approximately 93% of them singletons. Sequencing was carried out using naive CD4+ T cells from PBMCs. This sample's subset: CD45RA+ positively selected. All receptors come from a man younger than 30 in good health. Some clones in this sample may be carry-over from other donors' samples.

The J gene is TRBJ2-1, the V gene TRBV10-2; TRBD1 agrees at 12 bases. Germline assignment: CDR1 WSHSY and CDR2 SAAADI. V lost 2 bases to trimming and J lost 8 bases; unmatched junction nucleotides: 4. The CDR3 covers 15 residues. CDR3 loop: CASSERDRGQDEQFF. In nucleotides, the CDR3 is TGCGCCAGCAGTGAGAGGGACAGGGGGCAGGATGAGCAGTTCTTC.

J is TRBJ2-3 and V is TRBV6-1, with 9 positions matching TRBD2. This CDR3 comprises 14 residues. The V gene's germline CDR1 is MNHNS and CDR2 SASEGT. The junction had 2 bases not matched to a gene; V was cut back by 6 bases and J by 1 base. The CDR3 DNA follows: TGTGCCAGCAGAAAGCGGGAGGGCACAGATACGCAGTATTTT. Its translation: CASRKREGTDTQYF.

The chain links TRBV5-1 to TRBJ2-1; D uncertain. Trimming cost V 0 bases and J 16 bases, with 11 bases left between them. From germline, CDR1 is SGHRS and CDR2 YFSETQ. The CDR3 spans 11 residues. The CDR3 reads CASSLGKHLFF. The CDR3 nucleotides read TGCGCCAGCAGCTTGGGTAAGCATCTCTTCTTC.